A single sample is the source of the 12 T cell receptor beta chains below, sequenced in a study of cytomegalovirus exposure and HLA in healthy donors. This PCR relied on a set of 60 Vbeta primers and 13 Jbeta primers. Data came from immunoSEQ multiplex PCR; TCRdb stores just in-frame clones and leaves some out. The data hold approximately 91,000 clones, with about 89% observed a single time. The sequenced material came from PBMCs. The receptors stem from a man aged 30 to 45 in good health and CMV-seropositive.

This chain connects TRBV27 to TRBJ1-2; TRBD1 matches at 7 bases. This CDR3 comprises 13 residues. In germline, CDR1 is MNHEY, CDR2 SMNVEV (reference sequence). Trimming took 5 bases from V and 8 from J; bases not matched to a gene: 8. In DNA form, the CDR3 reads TGTGCCAGCAGTCAAATCAGGGGGTGGGGCTACACCTTC. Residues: CASSQIRGWGYTF.

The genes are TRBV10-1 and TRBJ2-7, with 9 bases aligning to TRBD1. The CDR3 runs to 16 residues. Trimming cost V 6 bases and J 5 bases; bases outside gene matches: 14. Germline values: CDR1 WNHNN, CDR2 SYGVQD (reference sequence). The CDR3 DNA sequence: TGCGCCAGCAGAAAACAGGGGGCGCTTGGTTCTAACGAGCAGTACTTC. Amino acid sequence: CASRKQGALGSNEQYF.

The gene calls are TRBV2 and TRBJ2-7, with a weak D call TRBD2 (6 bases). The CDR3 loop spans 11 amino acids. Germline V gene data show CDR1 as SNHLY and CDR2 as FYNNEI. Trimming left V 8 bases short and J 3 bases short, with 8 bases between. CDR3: CASRRDYEQYF. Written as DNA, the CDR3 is TGTGCCAGCCGGCGGGACTACGAGCAGTACTTC.

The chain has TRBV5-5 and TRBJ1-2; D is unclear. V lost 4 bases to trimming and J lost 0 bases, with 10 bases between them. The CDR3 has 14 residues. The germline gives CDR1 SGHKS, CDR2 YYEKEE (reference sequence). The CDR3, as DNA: TGTGCCAGCAGCCGTGGGCCTGCTAACTATGGCTACACCTTC. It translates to CASSRGPANYGYTF.

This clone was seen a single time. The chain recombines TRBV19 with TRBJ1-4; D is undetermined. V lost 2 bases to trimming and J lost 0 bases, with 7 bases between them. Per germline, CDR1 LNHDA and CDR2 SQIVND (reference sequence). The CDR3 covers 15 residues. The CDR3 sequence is CASSIFFATNEKLFF. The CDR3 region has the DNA TGTGCCAGTAGTATATTCTTTGCAACTAATGAAAAACTGTTTTTT.

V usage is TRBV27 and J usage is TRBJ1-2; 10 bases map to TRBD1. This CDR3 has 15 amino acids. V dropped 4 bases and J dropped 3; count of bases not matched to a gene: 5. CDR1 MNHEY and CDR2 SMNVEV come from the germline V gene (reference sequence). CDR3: CASSYSDRGYYGYTF. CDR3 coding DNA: TGTGCCAGCAGTTACTCGGACAGGGGGTACTATGGCTACACCTTC.

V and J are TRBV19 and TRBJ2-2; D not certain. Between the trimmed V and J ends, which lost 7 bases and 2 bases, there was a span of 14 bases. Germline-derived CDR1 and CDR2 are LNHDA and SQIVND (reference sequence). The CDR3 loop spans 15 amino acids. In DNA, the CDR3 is TGTGCCAGTAACCCCTCACAGATTAACACCGGGGAGCTGTTTTTT. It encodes CASNPSQINTGELFF.

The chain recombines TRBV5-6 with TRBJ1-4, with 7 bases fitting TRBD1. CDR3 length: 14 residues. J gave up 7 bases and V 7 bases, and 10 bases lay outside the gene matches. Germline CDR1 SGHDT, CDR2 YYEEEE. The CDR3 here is CASSRGTELEKLFF. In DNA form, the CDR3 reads TGTGCCAGCTCGAGAGGGACAGAGCTTGAAAAACTGTTTTTT.

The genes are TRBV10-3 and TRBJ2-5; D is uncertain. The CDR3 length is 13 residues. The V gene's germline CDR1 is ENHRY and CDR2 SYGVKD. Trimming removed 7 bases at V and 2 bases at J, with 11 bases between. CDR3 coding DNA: TGTGCCATCACGTGGCCCGTTCAAGAGACCCAGTACTTC. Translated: CAITWPVQETQYF.

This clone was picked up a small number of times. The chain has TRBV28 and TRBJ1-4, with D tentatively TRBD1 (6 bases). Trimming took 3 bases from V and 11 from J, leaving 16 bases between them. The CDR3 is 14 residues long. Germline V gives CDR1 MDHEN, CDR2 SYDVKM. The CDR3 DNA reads TGTGCCAGCAGTTTTCGATACAGGGATGGGAAACTGTTTTTT. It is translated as CASSFRYRDGKLFF. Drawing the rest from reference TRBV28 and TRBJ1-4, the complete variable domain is DVKVTQSSRYLVKRTGEKVFLECVQDMDHENMFWYRQDPGLGLRLIYFSYDVKMKEKGDIPEGYSVSREKKERFSLILESASTNQTSMYLCASSFRYRDGKLFFGSGTQLSVL.

The CDR3 region has the DNA TGTGCCAGCAGGATGGAGCTAGCGGGGTACAATGAGCAGTTCTTC. Encoded protein: CASRMELAGYNEQFF. The chain couples TRBV2 to TRBJ2-1; 9 bases are shared with TRBD2. Germline V gene sequence: CDR1 SNHLY, CDR2 FYNNEI. V shed 6 bases and J 4 bases; nucleotides not matched to a gene: 7. The CDR3 totals 15 residues. The full variable domain, completed using reference TRBV2 and TRBJ2-1, is EPEVTQTPSHQVTQMGQEVILRCVPISNHLYFYWYRQILGQKVEFLVSFYNNEISEKSEIFDDQFSVERPDGSNFTLKIRSTKLEDSAMYFCASRMELAGYNEQFFGPGTRLTVL.

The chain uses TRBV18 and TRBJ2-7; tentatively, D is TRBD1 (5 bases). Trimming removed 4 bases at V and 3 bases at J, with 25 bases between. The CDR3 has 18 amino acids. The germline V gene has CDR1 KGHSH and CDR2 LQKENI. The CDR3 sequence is CASSLGLAGFSPGYEQYF. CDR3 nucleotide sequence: TGTGCCAGCTCACTGGGGTTAGCAGGGTTCTCCCCGGGCTACGAGCAGTACTTC.